Below are 6 T cell receptor beta chains sequenced from a single sample in a study of blood T cells in healthy people across ages. Then a second PCR, running roughly 7 to 11 cycles, was carried out with a sample-barcoded 5' primer and a J-beta primer mix. TCRdb re-called the 5' RACE reads with MiXCR, one entry per CDR3 protein. The sample shows roughly 680,000 distinct CDR3 sequences, roughly half of them seen only once. The source material was blood. The receptors derive from an elderly woman in good health.

In this sample, this clonotype turned up once. Just one base apart from a much larger clone, this may be a read error. This chain joins TRBV6-2 or TRBV6-3 and TRBJ2-7; D uncertain. The germline gives CDR1 MNHEY, CDR2 SVGEGT. The CDR3 is 15 residues long. The CDR3: CASSSASRASYKQYF. The CDR3 DNA sequence: TGTGCCAGCAGTTCTGCCTCCCGGGCCTCCTACAAGCAGTACTTC.

As regards this clonotype: Because it lacks the conserved phenylalanine or tryptophan at the end, this CDR3 is likely a read error. The chain employs TRBV20-1 and TRBJ2-3; D is undetermined. Per the germline V gene, CDR1 is DFQATT and CDR2 is SNEGSKA (reference sequence). V was clipped by 3 bases and J by 6 bases, with 10 bases between them. The length of the CDR3 is 12 residues. The CDR3 reads CSASIRSDTQYL. CDR3 nucleotides: TGCAGTGCTAGTATCAGATCGGATACGCAGTATTTA.

A remark on this clonotype: This could be a read error, since a much larger clone is one nucleotide away. This rearrangement joins TRBV29-1 to TRBJ2-7; D not resolved. This CDR3 has 12 residues. Trimming stripped 3 bases from V and 0 bases from J, with 6 bases between. Germline V CDR1 and CDR2: SQVTM, ANQGSEA. DNA of the CDR3: TGCAGCGTTGAGGAACACTCCTACGAGCAGTACTTC. Its translation: CSVEEHSYEQYF.

This clonotype turned up a few times. The chain is built from TRBV25-1 and TRBJ2-3, with 9 bases matching TRBD1. Germline loops: CDR1 MGHDK, CDR2 SYGVNS. V lost 5 bases to trimming and J lost 1 base; unmatched junction nucleotides: 16. The CDR3 contains 19 residues. In DNA form, the CDR3 reads TGTGCCAGCAGTTTCTCCGGGACAGGGCCGGGAGGAGGCACAGATACGCAGTATTTT. Translating it yields CASSFSGTGPGGGTDTQYF.

The chain joins TRBV5-1 to TRBJ2-5; D not certain. The length of the CDR3 is 15 residues. V lost 0 bases, J lost 11 bases, and 20 bases lay in between. The germline V gene encodes CDR1 SGHRS and CDR2 YFSETQ. CDR3 nucleotide sequence: TGCGCCAGCAGCTTGGACGGTACGCTGGAGAATGAGCAGTACTTC. Amino acid sequence: CASSLDGTLENEQYF.

Comment on this clonotype: This may be a read error: a much more frequent sequence differs by one nucleotide. This sequence joins TRBV12-3 or TRBV12-4 and TRBJ2-3; perhaps TRBD2 as D (6 bases). V was cut by 4 bases and J by 1 base, with 6 bases left in between. This CDR3 region has 13 residues. CDR3 amino acids: CASSCGGTDTQYF. Here the CDR3 DNA reads TGTGCCAGCAGTTGCGGGGGCACAGATACGCAGTATTTT.